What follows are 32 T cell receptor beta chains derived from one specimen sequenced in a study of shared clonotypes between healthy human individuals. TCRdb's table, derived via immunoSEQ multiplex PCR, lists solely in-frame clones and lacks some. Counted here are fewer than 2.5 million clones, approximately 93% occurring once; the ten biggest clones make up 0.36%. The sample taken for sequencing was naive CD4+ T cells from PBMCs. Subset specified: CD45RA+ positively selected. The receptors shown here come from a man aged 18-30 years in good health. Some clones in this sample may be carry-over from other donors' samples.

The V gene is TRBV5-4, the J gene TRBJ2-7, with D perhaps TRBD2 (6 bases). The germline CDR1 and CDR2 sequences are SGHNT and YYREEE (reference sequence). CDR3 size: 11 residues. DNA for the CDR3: TGTGCCAGCAGCTTGGCGTCGGACTATAGAGTC. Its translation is CASSLASDYRV.

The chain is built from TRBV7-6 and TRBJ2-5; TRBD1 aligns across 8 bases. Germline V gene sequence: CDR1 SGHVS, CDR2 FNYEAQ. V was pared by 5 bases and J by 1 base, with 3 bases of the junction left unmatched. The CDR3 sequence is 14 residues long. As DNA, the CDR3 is TGTGCCAGCAGCCCCGGACAGGGCCAAGAGACCCAGTACTTC. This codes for CASSPGQGQETQYF.

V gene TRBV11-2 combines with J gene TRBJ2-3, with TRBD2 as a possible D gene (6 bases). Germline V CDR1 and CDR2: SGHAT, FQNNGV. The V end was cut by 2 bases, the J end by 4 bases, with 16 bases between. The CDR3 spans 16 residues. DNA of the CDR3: TGTGCCAGCAGCTTAAGGGGTATCCAGCGGGCAGATACGCAGTATTTT. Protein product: CASSLRGIQRADTQYF.

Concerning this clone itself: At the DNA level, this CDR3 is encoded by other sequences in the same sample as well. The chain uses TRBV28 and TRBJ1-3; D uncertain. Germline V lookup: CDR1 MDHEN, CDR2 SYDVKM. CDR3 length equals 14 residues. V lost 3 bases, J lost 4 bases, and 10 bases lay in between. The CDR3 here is CASSLGGGGNTIYF. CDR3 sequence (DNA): TGTGCCAGCAGTTTGGGCGGAGGAGGAAACACCATATATTTT. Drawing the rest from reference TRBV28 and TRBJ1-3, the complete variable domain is DVKVTQSSRYLVKRTGEKVFLECVQDMDHENMFWYRQDPGLGLRLIYFSYDVKMKEKGDIPEGYSVSREKKERFSLILESASTNQTSMYLCASSLGGGGNTIYFGEGSWLTVV.

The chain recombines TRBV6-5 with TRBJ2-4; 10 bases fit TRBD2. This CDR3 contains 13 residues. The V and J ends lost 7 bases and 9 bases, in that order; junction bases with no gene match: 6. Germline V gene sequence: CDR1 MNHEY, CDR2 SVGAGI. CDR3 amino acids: CASTKREGGIQYF. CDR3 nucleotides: TGTGCCAGCACCAAGCGGGAGGGCGGCATTCAGTACTTC.

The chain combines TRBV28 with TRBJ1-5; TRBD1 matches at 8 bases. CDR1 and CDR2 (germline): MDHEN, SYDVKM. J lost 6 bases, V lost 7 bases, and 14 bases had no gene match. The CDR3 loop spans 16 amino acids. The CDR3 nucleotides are TGTGCCAGCAAGAAAGGACCCAGGGGGCTAGGTCAGCCCCAGCATTTT. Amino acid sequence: CASKKGPRGLGQPQHF.

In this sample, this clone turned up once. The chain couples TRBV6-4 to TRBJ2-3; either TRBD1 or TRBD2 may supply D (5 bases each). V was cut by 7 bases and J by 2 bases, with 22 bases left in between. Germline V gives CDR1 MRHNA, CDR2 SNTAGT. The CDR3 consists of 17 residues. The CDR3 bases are TGTGCCAGCAACCCCCGATCCGGGACCCCTCCCACAGATACGCAGTATTTT. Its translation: CASNPRSGTPPTDTQYF.

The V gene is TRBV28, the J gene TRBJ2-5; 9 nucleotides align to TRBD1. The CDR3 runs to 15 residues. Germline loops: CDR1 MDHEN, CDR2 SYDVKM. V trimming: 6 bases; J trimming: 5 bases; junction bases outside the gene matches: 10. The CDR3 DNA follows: TGTGCCAGCAGACTACAGGGGGCAAGCCAGGAGACCCAGTACTTC. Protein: CASRLQGASQETQYF.

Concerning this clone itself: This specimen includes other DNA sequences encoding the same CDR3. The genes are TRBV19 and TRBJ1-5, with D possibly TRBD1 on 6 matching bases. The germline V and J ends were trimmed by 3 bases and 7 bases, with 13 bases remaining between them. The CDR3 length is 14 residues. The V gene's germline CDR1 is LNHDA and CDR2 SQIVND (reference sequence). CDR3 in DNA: TGTGCCAGTAGTATTCGAGGGGGTAGACAGCCCCAGCATTTT. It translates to CASSIRGGRQPQHF.

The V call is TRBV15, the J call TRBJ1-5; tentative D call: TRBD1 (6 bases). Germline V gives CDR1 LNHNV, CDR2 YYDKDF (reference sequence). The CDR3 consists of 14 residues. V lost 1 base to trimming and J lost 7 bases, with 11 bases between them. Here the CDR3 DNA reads TGTGCCACCAGCAGAGCTCGGGGGCCACAGCCCCAGCATTTT. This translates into CATSRARGPQPQHF. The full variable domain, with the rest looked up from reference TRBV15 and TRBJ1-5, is DAMVIQNPRYQVTQFGKPVTLSCSQTLNHNVMYWYQQKSSQAPKLLFHYYDKDFNNEADTPDNFQSRRPNTSFCFLDIRSPGLGDTAMYLCATSRARGPQPQHFGDGTRLSIL.

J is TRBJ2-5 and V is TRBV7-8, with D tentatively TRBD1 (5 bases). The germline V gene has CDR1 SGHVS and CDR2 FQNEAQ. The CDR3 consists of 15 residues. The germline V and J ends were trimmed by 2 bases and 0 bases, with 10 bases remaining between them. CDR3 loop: CASSLRGFYQETQYF. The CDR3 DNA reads TGTGCCAGCAGCTTAAGGGGTTTCTACCAAGAGACCCAGTACTTC.

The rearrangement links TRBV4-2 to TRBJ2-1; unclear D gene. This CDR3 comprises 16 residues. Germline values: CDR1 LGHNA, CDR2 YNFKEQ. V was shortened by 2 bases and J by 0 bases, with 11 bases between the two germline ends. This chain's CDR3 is CASSQPTGSSYNEQFF. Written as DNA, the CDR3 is TGTGCCAGCAGCCAACCTACCGGTAGCTCCTACAATGAGCAGTTCTTC.

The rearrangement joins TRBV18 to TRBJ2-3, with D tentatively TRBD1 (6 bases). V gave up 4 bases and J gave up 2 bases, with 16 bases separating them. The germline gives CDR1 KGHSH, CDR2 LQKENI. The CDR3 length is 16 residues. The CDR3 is CASSLIQGPPTDTQYF. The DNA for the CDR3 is TGTGCCAGCTCACTTATACAGGGACCGCCCACAGATACGCAGTATTTT.

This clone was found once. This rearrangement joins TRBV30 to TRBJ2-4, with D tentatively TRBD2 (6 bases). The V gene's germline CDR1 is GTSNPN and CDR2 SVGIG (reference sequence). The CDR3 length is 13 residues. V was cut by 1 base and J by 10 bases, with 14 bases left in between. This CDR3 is CAWSGTTRPIQYF. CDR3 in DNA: TGTGCCTGGAGTGGGACTACTCGGCCTATTCAGTACTTC. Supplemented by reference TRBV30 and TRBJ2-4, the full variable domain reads SQTIHQWPATLVQPVGSPLSLECTVEGTSNPNLYWYRQAAGRGLQLLFYSVGIGQISSEVPQNLSASRPQDRQFILSSKKLLLSDSGFYLCAWSGTTRPIQYFGAGTRLSVL.

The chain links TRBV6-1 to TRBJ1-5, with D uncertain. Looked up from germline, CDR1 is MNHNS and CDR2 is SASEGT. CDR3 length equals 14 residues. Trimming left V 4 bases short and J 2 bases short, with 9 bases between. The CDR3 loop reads CASSGSSGNQPQHF. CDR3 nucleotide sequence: TGTGCCAGCAGTGGAAGTTCGGGCAATCAGCCCCAGCATTTT.

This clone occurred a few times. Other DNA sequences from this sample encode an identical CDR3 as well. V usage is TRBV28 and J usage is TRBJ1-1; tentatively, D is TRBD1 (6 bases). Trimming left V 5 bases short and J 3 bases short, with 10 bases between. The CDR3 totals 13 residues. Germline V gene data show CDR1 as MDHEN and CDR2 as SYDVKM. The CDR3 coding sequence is TGTGCCAGCAGTCCAGACAGGTACACTGAAGCTTTCTTT. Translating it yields CASSPDRYTEAFF.

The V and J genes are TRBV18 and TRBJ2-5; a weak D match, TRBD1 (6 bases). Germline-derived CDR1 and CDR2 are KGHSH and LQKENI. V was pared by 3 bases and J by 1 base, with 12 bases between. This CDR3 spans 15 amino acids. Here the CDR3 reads CASSPPPDSQETQYF. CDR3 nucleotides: TGTGCCAGCTCACCCCCACCGGACAGCCAAGAGACCCAGTACTTC.

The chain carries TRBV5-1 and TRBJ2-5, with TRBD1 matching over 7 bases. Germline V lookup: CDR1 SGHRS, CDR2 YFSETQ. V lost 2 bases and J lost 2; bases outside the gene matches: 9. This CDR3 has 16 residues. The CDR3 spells CASSFSGGSGQETQYF. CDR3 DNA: TGCGCCAGCAGCTTTTCAGGGGGATCCGGGCAAGAGACCCAGTACTTC.

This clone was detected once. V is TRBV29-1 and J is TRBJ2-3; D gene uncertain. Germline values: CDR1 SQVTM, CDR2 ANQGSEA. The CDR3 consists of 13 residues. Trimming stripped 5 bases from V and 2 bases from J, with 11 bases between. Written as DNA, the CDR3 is TGCAGCGTTTCAAGGTTGACCACAGATACGCAGTATTTT. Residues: CSVSRLTTDTQYF.

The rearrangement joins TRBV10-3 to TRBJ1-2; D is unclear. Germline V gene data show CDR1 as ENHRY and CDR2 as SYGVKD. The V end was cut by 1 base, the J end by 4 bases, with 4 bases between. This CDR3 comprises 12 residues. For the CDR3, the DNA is TGTGCCATCAGTGAGTTGCCCTATGGCTACACCTTC. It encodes CAISELPYGYTF.

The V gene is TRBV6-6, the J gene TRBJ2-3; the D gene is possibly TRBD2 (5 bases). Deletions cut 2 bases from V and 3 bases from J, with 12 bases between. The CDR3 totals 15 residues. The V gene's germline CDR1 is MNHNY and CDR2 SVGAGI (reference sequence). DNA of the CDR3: TGTGCCAGCAGTTACCCTCGGGGTGGTACAGATACGCAGTATTTT. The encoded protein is CASSYPRGGTDTQYF.

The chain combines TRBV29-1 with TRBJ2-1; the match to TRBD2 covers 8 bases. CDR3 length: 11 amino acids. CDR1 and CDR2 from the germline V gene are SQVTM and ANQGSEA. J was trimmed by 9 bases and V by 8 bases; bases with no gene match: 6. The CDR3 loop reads CSPRRGAEQFF. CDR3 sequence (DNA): TGCAGCCCAAGGCGGGGGGCTGAGCAGTTCTTC.

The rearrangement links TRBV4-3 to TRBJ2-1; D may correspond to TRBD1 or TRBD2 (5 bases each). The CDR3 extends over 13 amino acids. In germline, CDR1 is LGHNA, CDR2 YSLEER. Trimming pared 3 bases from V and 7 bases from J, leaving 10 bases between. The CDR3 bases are TGCGCCAGCAGCCACCGGGACGGGAATGAGCAGTTCTTC. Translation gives CASSHRDGNEQFF.

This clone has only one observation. The CDR3: CASSEQPTYEQYF. CDR3 bases: TGTGCCAGCAGTGAACAGCCAACCTACGAGCAGTACTTC. The genes are TRBV6-1 and TRBJ2-7; D is undetermined. Trimming left V 2 bases short and J 2 bases short, with 7 bases between. This CDR3 comprises 13 residues. Germline V lookup: CDR1 MNHNS, CDR2 SASEGT.

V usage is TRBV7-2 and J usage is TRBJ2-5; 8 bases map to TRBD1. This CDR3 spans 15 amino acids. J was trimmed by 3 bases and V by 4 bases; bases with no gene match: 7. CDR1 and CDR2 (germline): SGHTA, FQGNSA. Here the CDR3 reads CASSSPDRGEETQYF. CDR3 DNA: TGTGCCAGCAGCTCCCCAGACAGGGGTGAAGAGACCCAGTACTTC.

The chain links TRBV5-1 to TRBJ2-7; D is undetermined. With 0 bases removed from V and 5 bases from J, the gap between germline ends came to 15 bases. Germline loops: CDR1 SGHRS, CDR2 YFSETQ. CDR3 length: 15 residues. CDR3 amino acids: CASSLGDTVWNEQYF. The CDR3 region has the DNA TGCGCCAGCAGCTTGGGGGATACGGTCTGGAACGAGCAGTACTTC.

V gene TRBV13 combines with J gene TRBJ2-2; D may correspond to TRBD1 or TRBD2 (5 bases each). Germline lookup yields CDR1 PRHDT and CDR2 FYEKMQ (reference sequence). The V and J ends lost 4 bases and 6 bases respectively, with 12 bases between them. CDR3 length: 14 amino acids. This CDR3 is CASSSGTFSGELFF. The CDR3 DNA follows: TGTGCCAGCAGCTCTGGGACCTTTTCCGGGGAGCTGTTTTTT.

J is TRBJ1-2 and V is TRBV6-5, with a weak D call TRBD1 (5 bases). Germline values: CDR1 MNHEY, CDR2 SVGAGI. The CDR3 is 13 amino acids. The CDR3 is CATTRGGLYGYTF. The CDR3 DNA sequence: TGTGCGACGACCCGGGGGGGTCTATATGGCTACACCTTC.

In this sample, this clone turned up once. CDR3 sequence: CASSDTTGAFLPGELFF. The DNA for the CDR3 is TGTGCCAGCAGTGACACCACAGGGGCGTTTTTACCCGGGGAGCTGTTTTTT. The chain employs TRBV25-1 and TRBJ2-2, with 7 bases matching TRBD1. The trim removed 3 bases at V and 6 bases at J, leaving 13 bases unmatched. Germline V gives CDR1 MGHDK, CDR2 SYGVNS. CDR3 size: 17 residues.

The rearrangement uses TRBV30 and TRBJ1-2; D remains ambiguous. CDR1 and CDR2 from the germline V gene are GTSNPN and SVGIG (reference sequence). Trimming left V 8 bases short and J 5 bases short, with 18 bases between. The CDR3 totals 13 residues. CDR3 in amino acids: CAGRITLGYGYTF. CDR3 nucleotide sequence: TGTGCCGGACGGATTACCCTCGGGTATGGCTACACCTTC.

The CDR3 spells CASSKMAGGMNTEAFF. CDR3 nucleotides: TGCGCCAGCAGCAAGATGGCAGGGGGGATGAACACTGAAGCTTTCTTT. The rearrangement links TRBV4-1 to TRBJ1-1, with 7 bases aligning to TRBD1. This CDR3 has 16 residues. J lost 0 bases, V lost 5 bases, and 9 bases had no gene match. CDR1 and CDR2 from the germline V gene are MGHRA and YSYEKL.

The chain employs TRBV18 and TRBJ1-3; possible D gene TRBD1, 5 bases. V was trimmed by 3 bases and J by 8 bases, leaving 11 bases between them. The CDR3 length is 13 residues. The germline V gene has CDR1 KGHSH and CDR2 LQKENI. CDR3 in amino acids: CASSPSTGHTIYF. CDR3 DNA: TGTGCCAGCTCACCCTCGACGGGGCACACCATATATTTT.